The 9 T cell receptor beta chains in this list originate from one sample, sequenced in a study of shared clonotypes between healthy human individuals (dated by TCRdb to the early 2020s). Preparation of the library involved the immunoSEQ multiplex PCR assay. TCRdb took over this immuneACCESS table, retaining in-frame rearrangements with V and J assigned. Such tables are incomplete; in checked studies, under half of the missing clones stem from an unresolved V gene, and the remainder is unexplained. A total of about 1.1 million clones appear in this sample, around three quarters of them only once. The ten top clones hold over 0.8% of the sample. Input material: memory CD4+ T cells from PBMCs. Sample cell subset or site, as interpreted from the label and publication: CD45RA-negative fraction. All receptors derive from a man between 18 and 35 years old in good health. Some clones in this sample may be carry-over from other donors' samples.

Only one count was recorded for this clone. The chain joins TRBV10-1 to TRBJ2-3; 9 bases fit TRBD2. Germline loops: CDR1 WNHNN, CDR2 SYGVQD (reference sequence). The CDR3 spans 14 residues. With V trimmed by 8 bases and J by 3 bases, 6 bases remained unmatched. CDR3 DNA: TGCGCCAGCCCTATTAGCGGGAGAACAGATACGCAGTATTTT. Amino acid sequence: CASPISGRTDTQYF.

V and J are TRBV6-1 and TRBJ1-1; TRBD1 agrees at 7 bases. Germline CDR1 MNHNS, CDR2 SASEGT. This CDR3 has 13 amino acids. V shed 5 bases and J 4 bases; nucleotides not matched to a gene: 4. CDR3 DNA: TGTGCCAGCAGTAGAAGACAGGGCACTGAAGCTTTCTTT. It encodes CASSRRQGTEAFF.

The J gene is TRBJ2-5, the V gene TRBV5-1; 7 bases are shared with TRBD1. Unmatched junction bases numbered 10, after V lost 7 bases and J lost 4 bases. The CDR3 is 14 residues long. The V gene's germline CDR1 is SGHRS and CDR2 YFSETQ. The CDR3 nucleotides are TGCGCCAGCCAAGAGACGGCAGGGGGAGAGACCCAGTACTTC. As protein: CASQETAGGETQYF.

V usage is TRBV30 and J usage is TRBJ2-7, with D tentatively TRBD1 (6 bases). Germline lookup yields CDR1 GTSNPN and CDR2 SVGIG (reference sequence). V lost 1 base and J lost 6, with 10 bases in between. The CDR3 covers 12 residues. CDR3 DNA sequence: TGTGCCTGGAGTGCGCAGGGGTTCGAGCAGTACTTC. It yields the protein CAWSAQGFEQYF.

The chain uses TRBV7-2 and TRBJ2-3; D is perhaps TRBD2 (6 bases). Trimming stripped 2 bases from V and 3 bases from J, with 15 bases between. The CDR3 sequence is 16 residues long. Germline V gene lookup returns CDR1 SGHTA and CDR2 FQGNSA. CDR3 residues: CASSLYGTGSTDTQYF. CDR3 DNA: TGTGCCAGCAGCTTATACGGTACCGGGAGTACAGATACGCAGTATTTT.

V usage is TRBV6-5 and J usage is TRBJ2-1; TRBD2 agrees at 11 bases. J gave up 4 bases and V 4 bases, and 6 bases lay outside the gene matches. CDR1 is MNHEY and CDR2 is SVGAGI in the germline V gene. The CDR3 sequence is 16 residues long. The CDR3 reads CASSSVAGGTYNEQFF. CDR3 bases: TGTGCCAGCAGTTCCGTAGCGGGAGGGACGTACAATGAGCAGTTCTTC.

The chain carries TRBV7-8 and TRBJ2-7; 9 bases fit TRBD1. Germline CDR1 reads SGHVS; CDR2 reads FQNEAQ. Unmatched junction bases numbered 12, after V lost 5 bases and J lost 4 bases. The CDR3 totals 16 residues. The CDR3 DNA sequence: TGTGCCAGCAGCCCGAATTTGGACAGGGGAGGGTACGAGCAGTACTTC. Residues: CASSPNLDRGGYEQYF.

The chain combines TRBV5-1 with TRBJ2-1; 13 bases align to TRBD2. V shed 0 bases, J shed 9 bases, and the junction held 6 bases outside the gene matches. Germline CDR1 reads SGHRS; CDR2 reads YFSETQ. The length of the CDR3 is 16 residues. CDR3 sequence (DNA): TGCGCCAGCAGCTTGGCCCCGACTAGCGGGAGGTCTGAGCAGTTCTTC. This encodes CASSLAPTSGRSEQFF.

Ten or more counts support this clone. V usage is TRBV4-2 and J usage is TRBJ2-2, with 7 bases fitting TRBD2. CDR1 is LGHNA, CDR2 YNFKEQ, per germline. Losses at the gene ends were 8 bases for V and 1 base for J; bases not matched to a gene: 4. The CDR3 contains 14 residues. The chain's CDR3 is CASGGLGNTGELFF. In DNA form, the CDR3 reads TGTGCCAGCGGAGGACTAGGGAACACCGGGGAGCTGTTTTTT.